The 28 T cell receptor beta chains reported below all come from one sample, sequenced in a study of Graves' ophthalmopathy and Graves' hyperthyroidism. Transcripts of RNA were the source for amplifying TCR beta CDR3 regions. First-round RT-PCR with HTBI primers preceded a second-round multiplex PCR. TCRdb used MiXCR to reprocess the multiplex PCR reads, holding one entry per CDR3 protein. The sample records under 350,000 distinct CDR3 sequences, 15% to 20% being singletons. Sequenced: peripheral blood. These receptors all come from an adult man with Graves' ophthalmopathy.

This clonotype has a count of ten or more. CDR3 DNA: TGCAGTGCGATTAGCGGGAAGTCGTACGAGCAGTACTTC. Amino acids: CSAISGKSYEQYF. The chain combines TRBV20-1 with TRBJ2-7, with 8 bases lining up with TRBD2. The CDR3 sequence is 13 residues long. J was trimmed by 4 bases and V by 6 bases; bases with no gene match: 8. Germline assignment: CDR1 DFQATT and CDR2 SNEGSKA (reference sequence).

This clonotype was counted at least ten times. V usage is TRBV19 and J usage is TRBJ1-5; TRBD1 agrees at 7 bases. The germline gives CDR1 LNHDA, CDR2 SQIVND (reference sequence). Losses at the gene ends were 10 bases for V and 4 bases for J; bases not matched to a gene: 19. The CDR3 runs 17 residues. CDR3 loop: CATHTSTGRYDNQPQHF. The CDR3 region has the DNA TGTGCCACCCACACTTCGACAGGGAGATATGATAATCAGCCCCAGCATTTT.

In its sample, this clonotype was seen a few times. This sequence joins TRBV20-1 and TRBJ2-7; no firm D call. Germline V lookup: CDR1 DFQATT, CDR2 SNEGSKA (reference sequence). This CDR3 contains 11 residues. V lost 1 base and J lost 6, with 7 bases in between. CDR3 residues: CSARAPSEQYF. The CDR3 DNA is TGCAGTGCTAGAGCCCCGAGCGAGCAGTACTTC.

This clonotype was observed many times. This chain joins TRBV29-1 and TRBJ2-7; D is perhaps TRBD1 (5 bases). V gave up 3 bases and J gave up 0 bases, with 6 bases separating them. Germline V gene sequence: CDR1 SQVTM, CDR2 ANQGSEA. The CDR3 is 12 amino acids. In nucleotides, the CDR3 is TGCAGCGTTGAGACAGACTCCTACGAGCAGTACTTC. Translation gives CSVETDSYEQYF.

This clonotype was recorded many times. The chain links TRBV6-4 to TRBJ2-6, with 9 bases that match TRBD1. J gave up 0 bases and V 6 bases, and 6 bases lay outside the gene matches. The CDR3 extends over 17 amino acids. Germline V CDR1 and CDR2: MRHNA, SNTAGT. The CDR3 coding sequence is TGTGCCAGCAGCAACAGGGGGCTTCGCTCTGGGGCCAACGTCCTGACTTTC. It yields the protein CASSNRGLRSGANVLTF.

This clonotype appeared once. This chain links TRBV20-1 with TRBJ2-5, with 9 bases fitting TRBD2. V lost 3 bases and J lost 4; bases outside the gene matches: 3. Per the germline V gene, CDR1 is DFQATT and CDR2 is SNEGSKA (reference sequence). CDR3 length: 13 amino acids. CDR3 sequence (DNA): TGCAGTGCTAGGGGGACTAGCCGAGAGACCCAGTACTTC. This translates into CSARGTSRETQYF.

The chain links TRBV28 to TRBJ1-6, with D tentatively TRBD1 (6 bases). Germline V gives CDR1 MDHEN, CDR2 SYDVKM. This CDR3 spans 17 amino acids. The V end lost 5 bases, the J end lost 0 bases, and 14 bases lay between the germline ends. The CDR3 loop is CASSDGQKSSYNSPLHF. CDR3 DNA: TGTGCCAGCAGTGACGGACAGAAGAGCTCCTATAATTCACCCCTCCACTTT.

This clonotype was found many times. The CDR3 region is CASSLGPRTSLSGANVLTF. Here the CDR3 DNA reads TGTGCCAGCAGCTTGGGGCCAAGGACTAGTCTCTCAGGGGCCAACGTCCTGACTTTC. The gene calls are TRBV5-4 and TRBJ2-6; 7 nucleotides agree with TRBD2. Trimming removed 0 bases from V and 4 bases from J; junction bases left unmatched: 13. This CDR3 contains 19 residues. Germline V gene sequence: CDR1 SGHNT, CDR2 YYREEE (reference sequence). Full variable domain (remainder filled in from reference TRBV5-4 and TRBJ2-6): ETGVTQSPTHLIKTRGQQVTLRCSSQSGHNTVSWYQQALGQGPQFIFQYYREEENGRGNFPPRFSGLQFPNYSSELNVNALELDDSALYLCASSLGPRTSLSGANVLTFGAGSRLTVL.

This clonotype was detected ten times or more. The chain recombines TRBV19 with TRBJ1-2, with D perhaps TRBD1 (5 bases). The CDR3 contains 15 residues. The germline V gene encodes CDR1 LNHDA and CDR2 SQIVND (reference sequence). V lost 1 base and J lost 4, with 13 bases in between. The CDR3 nucleotides are TGTGCCAGTAGTATAGGCCGGGGCTTTAGCTATGGCTACACCTTC. Protein product: CASSIGRGFSYGYTF.

In its sample, this clonotype was seen many times. The chain links TRBV6-5 to TRBJ2-7, with D unclear. Germline-derived CDR1 and CDR2 are MNHEY and SVGAGI. The germline V and J ends were trimmed by 2 bases and 6 bases, with 17 bases remaining between them. The CDR3 totals 15 residues. CDR3 coding DNA: TGTGCCAGCAGTTACAATCCCGTGACCCGGCTCGAGCAGTACTTC. It codes for CASSYNPVTRLEQYF.

This clonotype was counted at least ten times. V usage is TRBV11-2 and J usage is TRBJ2-4; D is unresolved. The CDR3 covers 18 residues. V shed 5 bases and J shed 2 bases, with 22 bases lying between them. The germline V gene encodes CDR1 SGHAT and CDR2 FQNNGV. CDR3 DNA: TGTGCCAGCAGCAGCTTGGTAGGAACCCCGGGTCCCAAAAACATTCAGTACTTC. Its translation: CASSSLVGTPGPKNIQYF.

This clonotype was picked up many times. The genes are TRBV20-1 and TRBJ1-1; weak D call: TRBD1 (6 bases). V lost 5 bases and J 0 bases, leaving 10 bases between the germline ends. The length of the CDR3 is 13 residues. Germline V gene sequence: CDR1 DFQATT, CDR2 SNEGSKA (reference sequence). Here the CDR3 DNA reads TGCAGTGCTCGACAGGCTCTGAACACTGAAGCTTTCTTT. It encodes CSARQALNTEAFF.

This clonotype was detected many times. This sequence joins TRBV30 and TRBJ1-1, with D unresolved. This CDR3 region has 14 residues. Between the trimmed V and J ends, which lost 0 bases and 1 base, there was a span of 9 bases. CDR1 is GTSNPN, CDR2 SVGIG, per germline (reference sequence). This CDR3 is CAWSVISGNTEAFF. CDR3 nucleotides: TGTGCCTGGAGTGTAATTTCAGGGAACACTGAAGCTTTCTTT.

This clonotype was counted at least ten times. The V gene is TRBV20-1, the J gene TRBJ2-2, with D possibly being TRBD2 (8 bases). CDR1 is DFQATT, CDR2 SNEGSKA, per germline (reference sequence). This CDR3 region has 14 residues. V was clipped by 5 bases and J by 7 bases, with 17 bases between them. The CDR3 sequence: CSAGLGGDSGELFF. CDR3 in DNA: TGCAGTGCTGGGCTCGGGGGGGACAGCGGGGAGCTGTTTTTT.

This clonotype was picked up many times. This rearrangement joins TRBV7-9 to TRBJ2-5; D possibly corresponds to TRBD2 (6 bases). V lost 5 bases and J lost 4, with 17 bases in between. This CDR3 has 15 residues. The V gene's germline CDR1 is SEHNR and CDR2 FQNEAQ (reference sequence). The CDR3 is CASSLGGWGPETQYF. For the CDR3, the DNA is TGTGCCAGCAGCCTGGGGGGATGGGGACCAGAGACCCAGTACTTC.

DNA for the CDR3: TGCAGCGTTGTCTCCAATCAGTACGAGCAGTACTTC. The encoded protein is CSVVSNQYEQYF. This rearrangement joins TRBV29-1 to TRBJ2-7; no reliable D call. V was trimmed by 4 bases and J by 4 bases, leaving 11 bases between them. The germline V gene encodes CDR1 SQVTM and CDR2 ANQGSEA. The CDR3 contains 12 residues.

This clonotype showed up many times. V and J are TRBV14 and TRBJ2-5, with no clear D. In germline, CDR1 is SGHDN, CDR2 FVKESK. CDR3 length equals 10 residues. Trimming removed 5 bases from V and 14 bases from J, with 12 bases in between. The CDR3 nucleotides are TGTGCCAGCAGCAACGCCCCGAAATACTTC. Protein sequence: CASSNAPKYF.

The V and J genes are TRBV28 and TRBJ1-1; D is possibly TRBD1 (5 bases). V lost 3 bases and J lost 4, with 15 bases in between. Germline CDR1 MDHEN, CDR2 SYDVKM. This CDR3 comprises 15 residues. CDR3 sequence reads: CASSFPGLPGTEAFF. In DNA, the CDR3 is TGTGCCAGCAGTTTCCCGGGACTTCCAGGCACTGAAGCTTTCTTT.

This clonotype has ten or more counts. This chain uses TRBV29-1 with TRBJ2-5; TRBD2 matches at 7 bases. The CDR3 has 15 amino acids. Trimming cost V 4 bases and J 0 bases; bases outside gene matches: 8. Germline CDR1 reads SQVTM; CDR2 reads ANQGSEA. CDR3 amino acids: CSVVPSGDYQETQYF. In nucleotides, the CDR3 is TGCAGCGTTGTGCCTAGCGGAGATTACCAAGAGACCCAGTACTTC.

The chain joins TRBV4-1 to TRBJ2-5; maybe TRBD2 (7 bases). Germline values: CDR1 MGHRA, CDR2 YSYEKL. The CDR3 extends over 17 amino acids. The V end was cut by 0 bases, the J end by 4 bases, with 18 bases between. CDR3 nucleotide sequence: TGCGCCAGCAGCCAAGATGGGTTTCCGCGGGGGCTAGAGACCCAGTACTTC. Its translation is CASSQDGFPRGLETQYF.

This clonotype has ten or more counts. The CDR3 sequence: CASSYPDQRETQYF. CDR3 bases: TGTGCCAGCAGTTATCCGGACCAGCGGGAGACCCAGTACTTC. This rearrangement joins TRBV6-5 to TRBJ2-5, with D perhaps TRBD2 (5 bases). CDR1 is MNHEY and CDR2 is SVGAGI in the germline V gene. Trimming pared 3 bases from V and 5 bases from J, leaving 13 bases between. The CDR3 totals 14 residues.

This clonotype was counted at least ten times. V gene TRBV5-1 combines with J gene TRBJ2-5; possibly TRBD2 for D (6 bases). Trimming took off 6 bases at V and 5 bases at J, with 14 bases between the two ends. CDR1 SGHRS and CDR2 YFSETQ come from the germline V gene. The CDR3 contains 13 residues. CDR3 sequence (DNA): TGCGCCAGCACCGGGCCGGAGGGGGAGACCCAGTACTTC. As protein: CASTGPEGETQYF.

This clonotype appeared a few times. This chain joins TRBV30 and TRBJ1-1, with 9 bases fitting TRBD1. The J segment lost 9 bases and the V segment lost 2 bases, leaving 13 bases of the junction unmatched. Germline V gene sequence: CDR1 GTSNPN, CDR2 SVGIG (reference sequence). CDR3 size: 15 residues. As DNA, the CDR3 is TGTGCCTGGAGTCTGCCCCGACAGGGGGGGTCGAAAGCTTTCTTT. Amino acid sequence: CAWSLPRQGGSKAFF.

Many counts were recorded for this clonotype. The rearrangement joins TRBV6-6 to TRBJ1-1; 10 nucleotides align to TRBD1. Trimming removed 7 bases from V and 7 bases from J; junction bases left unmatched: 9. The CDR3 spans 14 residues. Germline CDR1 MNHNY, CDR2 SVGAGI (reference sequence). CDR3 nucleotides: TGTGCCAGCAAGTCGACAGGGGGCGAGTATGAAGCTTTCTTT. Protein product: CASKSTGGEYEAFF.

In this sample, this clonotype turned up a few times. J is TRBJ1-1 and V is TRBV28; D is perhaps TRBD1 (5 bases). Germline assignment: CDR1 MDHEN and CDR2 SYDVKM. The CDR3 extends over 15 amino acids. Trimming removed 5 bases at V and 2 bases at J, with 15 bases between. The CDR3 protein is CASSELPGLNTEAFF. CDR3 coding DNA: TGTGCCAGCAGTGAGCTACCGGGACTTAACACTGAAGCTTTCTTT. Full variable domain (missing parts from reference TRBV28 and TRBJ1-1): DVKVTQSSRYLVKRTGEKVFLECVQDMDHENMFWYRQDPGLGLRLIYFSYDVKMKEKGDIPEGYSVSREKKERFSLILESASTNQTSMYLCASSELPGLNTEAFFGQGTRLTVV.

This clonotype was detected ten times or more. The chain employs TRBV2 and TRBJ2-7; 14 bases are shared with TRBD2. Trimming cost V 7 bases and J 8 bases; bases outside gene matches: 4. Germline loops: CDR1 SNHLY, CDR2 FYNNEI. The CDR3 sequence is 13 residues long. CDR3 loop: CASTGTSGSQQYF. In DNA, the CDR3 is TGTGCCAGCACCGGGACTAGCGGGAGCCAGCAGTACTTC.

This clonotype has ten or more counts. The chain is built from TRBV12-3 or TRBV12-4 and TRBJ1-5, with 12 bases lining up with TRBD1. The length of the CDR3 is 17 residues. J lost 5 bases, V lost 0 bases, and 5 bases had no gene match. In DNA form, the CDR3 reads TGTGCCAGCAGTTTAGCGTACGGGACAGGGGGCTATCAGCCCCAGCATTTT. As protein: CASSLAYGTGGYQPQHF.

This clonotype came up many times. The chain carries TRBV3-1 and TRBJ1-5; perhaps TRBD1 as D (5 bases). The CDR3 spans 15 residues. V dropped 4 bases and J dropped 2 bases, with 12 bases sitting between them. CDR1 and CDR2 (germline): LGHDT, YNNKEL (reference sequence). In DNA, the CDR3 is TGTGCCAGCAGCCGGTCATTGGGGGGCAATCAGCCCCAGCATTTT. It translates to CASSRSLGGNQPQHF. The entire variable domain, with the rest obtained from reference TRBV3-1 and TRBJ1-5, is as follows: DTAVSQTPKYLVTQMGNDKSIKCEQNLGHDTMYWYKQDSKKFLKIMFSYNNKELIINETVPNRFSPKSPDKAHLNLHINSLELGDSAVYFCASSRSLGGNQPQHFGDGTRLSIL.